This TCR beta chain was captured by sequencing in a study of early T cells in non-severe SARS-CoV-2 infection. Study-wide context: The chains were unpaired, and the sequenced material was bulk RNA from unsorted whole blood.

Study-level results: Reliance on VDJdb matching favored anti-spike CD8 responses; private and CD4 specificities were missed.

In the case of this clonotype: The antigen remains undetermined.

The CDR3 consists of 13 residues. Germline V gene data show CDR1 as MNHEY and CDR2 as SVGAGI. V dropped 5 bases and J dropped 3 bases, with 11 bases sitting between them. Unique molecular identifiers tagged individual cDNA molecules. One entry per CDR3 protein results from TCRdb running MiXCR on the 5' RACE reads. The sample holds 65,000 to 85,000 distinct CDR3 sequences; around 15% are singletons and the top ten take around 12%. This TCR was sampled from an adult who was a healthcare worker with PCR-confirmed SARS-CoV-2 infection or an uninfected control (not recorded which). The sequencing sample was made of whole blood. V is TRBV6-5 and J is TRBJ2-7; D is unresolved. The CDR3 loop is CASSKIQSYEQYF. The DNA of the CDR3 is TGTGCCAGCAGTAAGATACAAAGCTACGAGCAGTACTTC.